The source of this T cell receptor (beta chain) is a study of vaccination and CD4 T cells after COVID-19. Germline V gene sequence: CDR1 LGHDT, CDR2 YNNKEL (reference sequence). The CDR3 is 19 amino acids. J was trimmed by 0 bases and V by 0 bases; bases with no gene match: 6. The treatment denotes: roughly nine-day PBMC culture with coronavirus spike peptide pools or control peptides (ViraFEST assay). Positive tests by PCR, dated March to December 2020, predated US Alpha, Beta and Delta variants. As for this clonotype: Its antigen remains unidentified.

The Oncomine TCR Beta short-read assay sequenced DNA from cultured CD4+ T cells. TCRdb independently ran MiXCR on the PCR reads; one entry per CDR3 protein. The repertoire holds 9,000 to 15,000 distinct CDR3 sequences, roughly 54% seen once, with approximately 15% in the top ten. Sequencing was performed on CD4+ T cells from blood, cultured in vitro. The chain couples TRBV3-1 to TRBJ2-3, with 13 bases identical to TRBD2. This receptor was identified in a human donor who had recovered from COVID-19. The CDR3 sequence: CASSQEALTSGGSTDTQYF. The DNA of the CDR3 is TGTGCCAGCAGCCAAGAAGCCCTGACTAGCGGGGGGAGCACAGATACGCAGTATTTT.